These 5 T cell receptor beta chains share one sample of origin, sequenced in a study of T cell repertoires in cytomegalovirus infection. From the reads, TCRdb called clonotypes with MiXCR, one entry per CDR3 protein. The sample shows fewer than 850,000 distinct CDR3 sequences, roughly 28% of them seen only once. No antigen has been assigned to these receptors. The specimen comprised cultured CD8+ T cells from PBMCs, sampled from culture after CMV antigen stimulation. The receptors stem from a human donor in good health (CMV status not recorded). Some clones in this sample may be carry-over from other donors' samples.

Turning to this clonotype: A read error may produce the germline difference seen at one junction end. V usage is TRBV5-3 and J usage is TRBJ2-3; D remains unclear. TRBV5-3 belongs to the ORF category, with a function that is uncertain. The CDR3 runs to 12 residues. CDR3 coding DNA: TGTGCCAGCAGCTTACAGTTCGATACGCAGTATTTT. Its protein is CASSLQFDTQYF.

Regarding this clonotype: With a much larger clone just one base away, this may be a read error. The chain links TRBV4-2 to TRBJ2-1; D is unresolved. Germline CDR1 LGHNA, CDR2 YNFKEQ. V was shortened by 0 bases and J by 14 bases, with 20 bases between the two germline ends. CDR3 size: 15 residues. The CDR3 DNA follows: TGTGCCAGCAGCCAAGAAGTGGCAGTCATCCCTCCCGAGTTCTTC. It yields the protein CASSQEVAVIPPEFF.

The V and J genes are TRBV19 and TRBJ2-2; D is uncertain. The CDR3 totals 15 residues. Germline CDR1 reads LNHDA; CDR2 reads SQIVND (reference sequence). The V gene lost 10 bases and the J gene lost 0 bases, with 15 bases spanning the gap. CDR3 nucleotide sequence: TGTGCCACCCAACGTATGTGGCCGAACACCGGGGAGCTGTTTTTT. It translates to CATQRMWPNTGELFF.

The CDR3 reads CASSYSSLDVSSYNEQFF. CDR3 DNA sequence: TGTGCCAGCAGTTACTCGAGTCTTGACGTGAGCTCCTACAATGAGCAGTTCTTC. The chain carries TRBV6-6 and TRBJ2-1, with unresolved D. With 0 bases removed from V and 0 bases from J, the gap between germline ends came to 15 bases. Germline loops: CDR1 MNHNY, CDR2 SVGAGI (reference sequence). This CDR3 spans 18 amino acids.

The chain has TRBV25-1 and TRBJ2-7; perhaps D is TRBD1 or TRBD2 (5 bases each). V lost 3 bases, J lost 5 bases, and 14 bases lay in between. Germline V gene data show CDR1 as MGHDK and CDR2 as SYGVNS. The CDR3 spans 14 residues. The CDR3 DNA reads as TGTGCCAGCAGTGAGGAGGCAGGGCGCGACGAGCAGTACTTC. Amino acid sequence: CASSEEAGRDEQYF.